This T cell receptor (beta chain) was identified in a study of blood T cell repertoires in COVID-19 (dated by TCRdb to the early 2020s). Study-wide context: The collaborator samples originated in the United States, Italy and Spain and spanned the acute and convalescent phases of COVID-19. The prospective study material was composed of cDNA or gDNA derived from T cells, B-cell-depleted T cells, or PBMCs. Subjects who had been exposed to COVID-19, were actively infected with it, or had recovered from it provided the deeply sampled blood TCRbeta repertoires that made up the dataset. The samples were drawn from the first 160 participants of the ongoing ImmuneRACE study and from 1,200 or so subjects provided by 6 global collaborators. Sample metadata almost always included a de-identified subject ID, COVID-19 status, age in years and sex. Where available, HLA class I and class II types were obtained from metadata supplied by the sample provider rather than from assay-based typing. The repertoires were made available in a free public database intended to serve as a resource for research on the immune response to SARS-CoV-2.

With respect to this clone: There is no known antigen for this receptor. The input lacks base qualities; no much larger clone sits a single base away.

The CDR3 starts with the cysteine, ends with the phenylalanine, and has 11 residues. Only the CDR3 DNA stays, 33 bases, in frame from base 1. The junction shows trimming of 0 bases on V and 10 bases on J, plus 9 bases between the germline ends. The germline V gene (reference sequence) specifies GTSNPN as CDR1 and SVGIG as CDR2. The collaborating institutions used their own protocols to collect whole blood in K2EDTA tubes. Collaborator samples were shipped for TCRbeta analysis as frozen whole blood, isolated PBMCs, or DNA extracted from either sample type. The immunoSEQ Assay, a bias-controlled multiplex PCR, was used to amplify TCRbeta CDR3 regions from genomic DNA. In the original analysis: Within the assay, amplification of reference gene primers was used to estimate how many nucleated cells each sample contained. To quantify the absolute abundance of each unique TCRbeta CDR3 rearrangement, sequence reads were collapsed and filtered. For each sample, productive Simpson clonality was calculated as the square root of Simpson's diversity index over productive rearrangements. The table comes from immuneACCESS by way of TCRdb, which keeps in-frame sequences with V and J called. Part of the clones is missing from these tables; in studies checked, under half for an unresolved V gene and the rest for unknown reasons. V, J and clone size derive from that table, while D and trimming were established from the DNA sequence. The sample contains approximately 100,000 clones, 80% to 95% of them found a single time. 5.7% of the sample is in the top ten clones.

Summary of the overall study and its limitations: How much clinical and demographic metadata was included differed by source and by participant, and the metadata was provided uncurated.

The material sequenced was peripheral blood. The clonotype was recovered from a man in his 70s with acute or convalescent COVID-19. The V and J segments used are TRBV30 and TRBJ1-1; the D gene lacks a confident call. The CDR3 protein: CAWSVREGAFF. The DNA reads TGTGCCTGGAGTGTAAGAGAGGGAGCTTTCTTT.